Listed below are T cell receptor beta chains from one sample, sequenced in a study of shared clonotypes between healthy human individuals. TCRdb keeps only in-frame clones here, not all; method: immunoSEQ multiplex PCR. This sample has approximately 1,500,000 clones, with nearly 99% found just once. Sequences were obtained from naive CD4+ T cells sorted from blood. These receptors originate from a young man in good health. The CDR3 runs from the conserved cysteine through the conserved F or W. D genes are given only for firm matches. Rows give clone size only sometimes, using once, few, many, or a class for an expanded clone.

cdr3_aa: CASSFGISYEQYF; cdr3_nt: TGCGCCAGCAGCTTCGGGATCTCCTACGAGCAGTACTTC; v_call: TRBV10-1; d_call: .; clone_size: .; j_call: TRBJ2-7
cdr3_aa: CASSLRGVQETQYF; cdr3_nt: TGTGCCAGCAGCTTAAGAGGGGTCCAAGAGACCCAGTACTTC; v_call: TRBV7-2; d_call: .; clone_size: .; j_call: TRBJ2-5
cdr3_aa: CAISGTGGPLTGELFF; cdr3_nt: TGTGCCATCAGTGGGACAGGGGGTCCCCTCACCGGGGAGCTGTTTTTT; v_call: TRBV10-3; d_call: TRBD1; clone_size: .; j_call: TRBJ2-2
cdr3_aa: CASRVDSYGYTF; cdr3_nt: TGCGCCAGCAGGGTTGATTCCTATGGCTACACCTTC; v_call: TRBV5-1; d_call: .; clone_size: .; j_call: TRBJ1-2
cdr3_aa: CASSPSGRPLYEQYF; cdr3_nt: TGTGCCAGCAGTCCTAGCGGGAGGCCCCTCTACGAGCAGTACTTC; v_call: TRBV28; d_call: TRBD2; clone_size: .; j_call: TRBJ2-7
cdr3_aa: CASSESGTGLDTQYF; cdr3_nt: TGCGCCAGCAGTGAGTCAGGGACAGGCCTGGACACGCAGTATTTT; v_call: TRBV10-1; d_call: TRBD1; clone_size: .; j_call: TRBJ2-3
cdr3_aa: CASSLGPGGITYEQYF; cdr3_nt: TGCGCCAGCAGCTTGGGTCCCGGGGGAATTACCTACGAGCAGTACTTC; v_call: TRBV5-1; d_call: .; clone_size: .; j_call: TRBJ2-7
cdr3_aa: CASSPILAGPDTGELFF; cdr3_nt: TGTGCCAGCTCACCAATCCTCGCGGGTCCGGACACCGGGGAGCTGTTTTTT; v_call: TRBV18; d_call: .; clone_size: .; j_call: TRBJ2-2
cdr3_aa: CASSLLRQGQETQYF; cdr3_nt: TGTGCCAGCAGCCTTCTCCGACAGGGACAAGAGACCCAGTACTTC; v_call: TRBV5-6; d_call: TRBD1; clone_size: .; j_call: TRBJ2-5
cdr3_aa: CASSLPRLSGNTIYF; cdr3_nt: TGTGCCAGCAGTCTCCCTCGGCTCTCTGGAAACACCATATATTTT; v_call: TRBV28; d_call: .; clone_size: .; j_call: TRBJ1-3
cdr3_aa: CASSESPAQETQYF; cdr3_nt: TGTGCCAGCAGTGAGAGCCCAGCCCAAGAGACCCAGTACTTC; v_call: TRBV25-1; d_call: .; clone_size: .; j_call: TRBJ2-5
cdr3_aa: CASGGGVMNEQFF; cdr3_nt: TGCGCCTCAGGGGGGGGCGTGATGAATGAGCAGTTCTTC; v_call: TRBV10-1; d_call: .; clone_size: .; j_call: TRBJ2-1
cdr3_aa: CASSARVATEAFF; cdr3_nt: TGTGCCAGCAGCGCAAGGGTGGCCACTGAAGCTTTCTTT; v_call: TRBV11-2; d_call: .; clone_size: .; j_call: TRBJ1-1
cdr3_aa: CASSSSPLTAQNYGYTF; cdr3_nt: TGTGCCAGCAGCTCCAGCCCCCTGACAGCTCAGAACTATGGCTACACCTTC; v_call: TRBV7-2; d_call: .; clone_size: .; j_call: TRBJ1-2
cdr3_aa: CASSLVRRNEQFF; cdr3_nt: TGTGCCAGCAGCTTGGTGAGGAGGAATGAGCAGTTCTTC; v_call: TRBV5-6; d_call: .; clone_size: .; j_call: TRBJ2-1
cdr3_aa: CASREGHKNTEAFF; cdr3_nt: TGTGCCAGCAGGGAGGGGCACAAGAACACTGAAGCTTTCTTT; v_call: TRBV11-2; d_call: .; clone_size: .; j_call: TRBJ1-1
cdr3_aa: CASSLDRGDGYTF; cdr3_nt: TGTGCCAGCAGTTTAGACAGGGGCGATGGCTACACCTTC; v_call: TRBV7-9; d_call: TRBD1; clone_size: once; j_call: TRBJ1-2